In this sample, the clone carrying this T cell receptor beta chain turned up a few times. The antigen remains unidentified. The PCR was carried out with 60 Vbeta primers and 13 Jbeta primers. Using immunoSEQ multiplex PCR, the repertoire was profiled, and TCRdb retains in-frame clones only, with some absent. This table holds more than 80,000 clones, 81% found once. The data were taken from a study of cytomegalovirus exposure and HLA in healthy donors. Study-wide results and limits: Cytomegalovirus-associated status was assigned to about 150 TCR beta chains. It was taken for granted in presence/absence analyses that sequencing depth across donors was roughly uniform.

CDR3 length: 14 amino acids. V lost 5 bases and J lost 2, with 9 bases in between. The germline gives CDR1 SEHNR, CDR2 FQNEAQ (reference sequence). The source of this sequence is a girl aged 2 to 9 in good health and CMV-seropositive. Sequenced sample: PBMCs. This chain uses TRBV7-9 with TRBJ1-4; D is uncertain. CDR3 loop: CASSPPGTNEKLFF. CDR3 bases: TGTGCCAGCAGCCCCCCGGGGACTAATGAAAAACTGTTTTTT.